The 23 T cell receptor beta chains below come from one sample, sequenced in a study of vaccination effects on CD4 cells after COVID-19. TCRdb keeps only in-frame clones here, not all; method: immunoSEQ multiplex PCR. The data contain some 21,000 clones, 76% of them seen just once; the ten biggest clones take up 9% to 9.5%. CD4+ T cells specific for antigen were expanded with viral peptide pools by the ViraFEST assay before sequencing. With around ten days of culture completed, CD4+ T cells were isolated. Either the BNT162b2 or mRNA-1273 vaccine was given to participants in two doses. Antigens for these TCRs are unknown. This sample comprised CD4+ T cells from PBMCs cultured with HCoV-229E spike peptides, obtained after COVID-19 vaccination. The source of these receptors is a human donor who received a COVID-19 vaccine.

V is TRBV11-1 and J is TRBJ2-3; 7 bases map to TRBD2. V lost 4 bases, J lost 5 bases, and 12 bases stayed unmatched. There are 16 residues in the CDR3. Germline CDR1 and CDR2: SGHAT and FQDESV (reference sequence). The CDR3 here is CASSSRTRGEGDTQYF. CDR3 DNA: TGTGCCAGCAGCTCGCGGACTAGGGGAGAGGGAGATACGCAGTATTTT.

The chain has TRBV7-2 and TRBJ1-1, with 9 positions matching TRBD1. CDR3 length: 14 residues. From germline, CDR1 is SGHTA and CDR2 FQGNSA. Trimming cost V 5 bases and J 6 bases; bases outside gene matches: 7. The CDR3 loop reads CASSQWTGAPEAFF. The CDR3 DNA is TGTGCCAGCAGCCAGTGGACAGGGGCCCCTGAAGCTTTCTTT. Supplemented by reference TRBV7-2 and TRBJ1-1, the full variable domain reads GAGVSQSPSNKVTEKGKDVELRCDPISGHTALYWYRQSLGQGLEFLIYFQGNSAPDKSGLPSDRFSAERTGGSVSTLTIQRTQQEDSAVYLCASSQWTGAPEAFFGQGTRLTVV.

The chain links TRBV4-1 to TRBJ1-5; unclear D gene. V dropped 1 base and J dropped 2 bases, with 15 bases sitting between them. Per germline, CDR1 MGHRA and CDR2 YSYEKL. The CDR3 has 17 amino acids. As DNA, the CDR3 is TGCGCCAGCAGCCAAGGACTAAACAGCAAGGGCAATCAGCCCCAGCATTTT. Amino acids: CASSQGLNSKGNQPQHF.

V and J are TRBV12-3 or TRBV12-4 and TRBJ1-1; D is perhaps TRBD1 (6 bases). The CDR3 is 13 amino acids. V was trimmed by 5 bases and J by 5 bases, leaving 12 bases between them. CDR3: CASSPQQGTEAFF. As DNA, the CDR3 is TGTGCCAGCAGTCCACAACAGGGAACTGAAGCTTTCTTT.

This sequence joins TRBV25-1 and TRBJ1-2, with D uncertain. CDR1 and CDR2 from the germline V gene are MGHDK and SYGVNS. The CDR3 has 13 amino acids. The ends were cut back, 3 bases at V and 1 base at J, with 6 bases in the middle. The CDR3 loop is CASSEDDNYGYTF. The CDR3, as DNA: TGTGCCAGCAGTGAGGACGATAACTATGGCTACACCTTC.

The chain has TRBV5-1 and TRBJ2-2; D unresolved. The germline CDR1 and CDR2 sequences are SGHRS and YFSETQ. The CDR3 is 14 residues long. Between the trimmed V and J ends, which lost 1 base and 4 bases, there was a span of 8 bases. The CDR3 nucleotides are TGCGCCAGCAGCTTGAGAGCCGGCACCGGGGAGCTGTTTTTT. Its translation is CASSLRAGTGELFF.

The CDR3 is CASRLGTGAYGYTF. The CDR3 nucleotides read TGTGCCAGCAGACTCGGGACAGGGGCCTATGGCTACACCTTC. The genes are TRBV7-9 and TRBJ1-2, with TRBD1 identical over 10 bases. V lost 6 bases, J lost 4 bases, and 5 bases stayed unmatched. Germline V gene sequence: CDR1 SEHNR, CDR2 FQNEAQ (reference sequence). The CDR3 has 14 residues.

V usage is TRBV30 and J usage is TRBJ1-5, with TRBD1 as a possible D gene (6 bases). The length of the CDR3 is 14 residues. Germline assignment: CDR1 GTSNPN and CDR2 SVGIG (reference sequence). V was clipped by 6 bases and J by 1 base, with 13 bases between them. CDR3 nucleotide sequence: TGTGCCTGCAACCAGGGGAACAGCAATCAGCCCCAGCATTTT. Its protein is CACNQGNSNQPQHF.

This clone was detected only a few times. This chain joins TRBV3-1 (or the pseudogene TRBV3-2) and TRBJ1-2, with no clear D. Germline-derived CDR1 and CDR2 are LGHDT and YNNKEL (reference sequence). The ends were cut back, 3 bases at V and 0 bases at J, with 14 bases in the middle. This CDR3 region has 16 residues. The CDR3 bases are TGTGCCAGCAGCCATCACATCACTGAATCTAACTATGGCTACACCTTC. This codes for CASSHHITESNYGYTF.

The chain combines TRBV19 with TRBJ1-2, with a weak D call TRBD1 (5 bases). V was trimmed by 3 bases and J by 3 bases, leaving 14 bases between them. Per germline, CDR1 LNHDA and CDR2 SQIVND (reference sequence). CDR3 length equals 15 residues. The CDR3 loop reads CASSMTHGDYYGYTF. The CDR3 DNA is TGTGCCAGTAGTATGACCCATGGGGACTACTATGGCTACACCTTC.

This clone was seen a handful of times. The rearrangement joins TRBV3-1 (or the pseudogene TRBV3-2) to TRBJ1-2; possible D gene TRBD1, 5 bases. The germline V gene encodes CDR1 LGHDT and CDR2 YNNKEL (reference sequence). The V gene lost 6 bases and the J gene lost 7 bases, with 12 bases spanning the gap. This CDR3 comprises 12 residues. The CDR3 DNA reads as TGTGCCAGCAGAGAAACAGGAGCTGGCTACACCTTC. This translates into CASRETGAGYTF.

In its sample, this clone was seen a few times. This rearrangement joins TRBV12-3 or TRBV12-4 to TRBJ1-1, with a possible D match to TRBD1 (5 bases). The CDR3 extends over 13 amino acids. V gave up 7 bases and J gave up 4 bases, with 13 bases separating them. CDR3: CASTLFGGTEAFF. In nucleotides, the CDR3 is TGTGCCAGCACCCTGTTTGGGGGCACTGAAGCTTTCTTT.

The chain recombines TRBV2 with TRBJ2-5, with 9 bases identical to TRBD2. Germline V gene sequence: CDR1 SNHLY, CDR2 FYNNEI. CDR3 size: 14 residues. The ends lost 6 bases at V and 0 bases at J; junction bases unmatched: 2. As DNA, the CDR3 is TGTGCCAGCAGGGGACTAGCAAACCAAGAGACCCAGTACTTC. It encodes CASRGLANQETQYF.

This clone was recorded only once. V usage is TRBV12-3 or TRBV12-4 and J usage is TRBJ1-2, with D possibly TRBD1 on 5 matching bases. The CDR3 contains 13 residues. V shed 3 bases and J shed 0 bases, with 5 bases lying between them. This CDR3 is CASSLGPNYGYTF. The DNA of the CDR3 is TGTGCCAGCAGTTTGGGACCTAACTATGGCTACACCTTC.

The genes are TRBV16 and TRBJ2-5; 10 bases are a match to TRBD1. This CDR3 comprises 15 residues. Trimming cost V 4 bases and J 2 bases; bases outside gene matches: 4. The germline V gene has CDR1 KGHSY and CDR2 FQNENV. CDR3 amino acids: CASSPGTGAQETQYF. Written as DNA, the CDR3 is TGTGCCAGCAGCCCCGGGACAGGGGCACAAGAGACCCAGTACTTC.

This clone was counted only a few times. The chain uses TRBV11-2 and TRBJ2-1, with 8 bases identical to TRBD2. The germline V gene encodes CDR1 SGHAT and CDR2 FQNNGV. After removal of 5 bases from V and 2 bases from J, the junction contained 8 bases not matched to a gene. The CDR3 extends over 16 amino acids. CDR3 DNA sequence: TGTGCCAGCAGCCCCCCTCCCGGGGGGGCCTACAATGAGCAGTTCTTC. Amino acids: CASSPPPGGAYNEQFF.

This sequence joins TRBV6-5 and TRBJ1-4; no clear D gene. The CDR3 is made up of 15 amino acids. Trimming stripped 2 bases from V and 5 bases from J, with 12 bases between. Looked up from germline, CDR1 is MNHEY and CDR2 is SVGAGI. Here the CDR3 reads CASSYGYGRNEKLFF. The CDR3 nucleotides are TGTGCCAGCAGTTACGGGTACGGACGGAATGAAAAACTGTTTTTT.

The V call is TRBV24-1, the J call TRBJ2-5; 12 bases align to TRBD1. Germline V gene lookup returns CDR1 KGHDR and CDR2 SFDVKD. The CDR3 consists of 15 residues. With 4 bases clipped from V and 5 bases from J, the junction kept 4 bases outside the gene matches. The CDR3 DNA sequence: TGTGCCACCAGTGAGGGACAGGGGGCAAGGGAGACCCAGTACTTC. It codes for CATSEGQGARETQYF.

The rearrangement uses TRBV14 and TRBJ2-2; 7 bases align to TRBD2. Germline V gene sequence: CDR1 SGHDN, CDR2 FVKESK. V lost 3 bases, J lost 5 bases, and 9 bases stayed unmatched. This CDR3 region has 16 residues. The CDR3 here is CASSHGGGPRTGELFF. CDR3 coding DNA: TGTGCCAGCAGCCACGGGGGAGGGCCAAGGACCGGGGAGCTGTTTTTT.

This clone was detected only once. The chain is built from TRBV19 and TRBJ1-1; TRBD1 might be the D (5 bases). Germline assignment: CDR1 LNHDA and CDR2 SQIVND (reference sequence). The CDR3 is made up of 15 amino acids. The germline V and J ends were trimmed by 7 bases and 1 base, with 16 bases remaining between them. The CDR3 bases are TGTGCCAGTACCCCTACCGGTGGGGGGAACACTGAAGCTTTCTTT. Its translation: CASTPTGGGNTEAFF. Full variable domain (missing parts from reference TRBV19 and TRBJ1-1): DGGITQSPKYLFRKEGQNVTLSCEQNLNHDAMYWYRQDPGQGLRLIYYSQIVNDFQKGDIAEGYSVSREKKESFPLTVTSAQKNPTAFYLCASTPTGGGNTEAFFGQGTRLTVV.

The chain uses TRBV5-1 and TRBJ2-6; 9 bases align to TRBD2. Germline assignment: CDR1 SGHRS and CDR2 YFSETQ. The length of the CDR3 is 15 residues. The ends lost 6 bases at V and 3 bases at J; junction bases unmatched: 4. CDR3: CASTGLAHGANVLTF. DNA for the CDR3: TGCGCCAGCACGGGACTAGCTCATGGGGCCAACGTCCTGACTTTC.

This chain links TRBV18 with TRBJ1-5; possible D gene TRBD1, 5 bases. The length of the CDR3 is 15 residues. Germline values: CDR1 KGHSH, CDR2 LQKENI. Trimming took 5 bases from V and 4 from J, leaving 15 bases between them. The CDR3 nucleotides are TGTGCCAGCTCAACCCGCCACGGACAAAATCAGCCCCAGCATTTT. It encodes CASSTRHGQNQPQHF.

This chain joins TRBV19 and TRBJ1-2; D is undetermined. V shed 6 bases and J shed 4 bases, with 9 bases lying between them. Germline lookup yields CDR1 LNHDA and CDR2 SQIVND (reference sequence). The CDR3 consists of 12 residues. As DNA, the CDR3 is TGTGCCAGTAGCCCGAAAACCTATGGCTACACCTTC. As protein: CASSPKTYGYTF.